Detailed here is one T cell receptor (beta chain). Its antigen is currently not known. Base-call qualities are not available, and no considerably larger clone is one nucleotide away. The donors were included in the validation cohort of over a hundred subjects, a group kept apart from the approximately 700-subject first cohort. This record comes from a study of cytomegalovirus exposure and HLA in healthy donors (dated by TCRdb to about 2017). At the level of the whole study: According to a later analysis, one platform produced both the roughly 110 validation repertoires and the approximately 660 repertoires of the first cohort. The study was designed to test whether signatures of past pathogen exposure could be identified by cataloging public T cell receptors. A separate validation cohort of roughly 130 different subjects was used in addition to the 666-subject first cohort. To predict cytomegalovirus infection status, the study brought together high-throughput TCR immunosequencing, statistical association of individual TCRs with disease status, and machine learning.

The library relied on the immunoSEQ multiplex PCR assay. On the authors' methods: A statistical classification framework was developed to diagnose cytomegalovirus status using the catalog of TCR beta chain sequences. Imported from immuneACCESS, the table was reduced by TCRdb to in-frame sequences with V and J called. These copies leave out some clones; in studies compared against another copy, an unresolved V gene accounts for under half, and the cause of the remainder is not known. The V and J calls and the clone size are those of that table, but D and trimming were determined from the DNA. The table for this sample lists over 55,000 clones; 95% to 96% of them were counted only once. The ten largest account for approximately 0.94% of the sample. From a lookup of the germline V gene, CDR1 and CDR2 are MGHDK and SYGVNS. Trimmed from V: 5 bases; trimmed from J: 6 bases; junction bases lacking a gene match: 17. Measured from the cysteine to the phenylalanine, the CDR3 is 18 residues long. Only the CDR3 DNA is retained, 54 bases long and in frame from the first base.

Broader findings and caveats from the paper: A few of the identified cytomegalovirus-associated TCR beta chains were confirmed in vitro to be specific for cytomegalovirus antigens. A total of 164 TCR beta chains were listed by the study as associated with cytomegalovirus. Across donors, most TCR sequences were observed very rarely, whereas some public TCRs were present in many individuals. The classifier was reported to diagnose cytomegalovirus status with high specificity and sensitivity in both the original cohort and the validation cohort. The authors suggested that the approach could potentially be extended to other disease states and immunological phenotypes. Of the cluster scores, approximately 95% were above 0 in a later analysis, which found that TCRs clustered in the first cohort also tended to co-occur in the 120 validation repertoires. A later analysis had no HLA typing for the validation cohort, so co-occurrence there was scored across all 110 or so repertoires.

This sequence originates from a man aged 18 to 29 in good health and CMV-seronegative. The receptor chain draws on TRBV25-1 and TRBJ2-3, with 10 central nucleotides matching TRBD2. Material for sequencing was PBMCs. Here the CDR3 is given as CASSPTVGASGRGDTQYF. The DNA is as follows: TGTGCCAGCAGTCCCACGGTCGGGGCTAGCGGGAGAGGGGATACGCAGTATTTT.